This T cell receptor (beta chain) was found in a study of spatial heterogeneity in lung cancer (dated by TCRdb to the late 2010s). Describing the broader study: Beta-chain transcripts were consistently detected in greater numbers than alpha-chain transcripts, which likely reflects a higher abundance of beta-chain transcripts. The study quantitatively compared TCR alpha and beta repertoires across multiple tumor regions, matched nontumor lung and blood in non-small cell lung cancer. At surgery, both alpha and beta chains were TCR-sequenced in more than 200 tumor regions, about 64 matched nontumor lung samples and 56 PBMC samples. Nonsynonymous mutation counts, determined by whole-exome sequencing of tumor tissue, were related to features of the TCR repertoire. In tumor regions, TCR transcript counts showed a strong correlation with a T cell transcriptional module score from matched bulk RNA-seq. In the raw uncorrected reads, each unique combination of TCR and UMI appeared on average more than ten times.

This clonotype was picked up many times. Its binding antigen is unknown. Nothing much larger sits one base from this clone, and base qualities are not available. Its CDR3 holds 14 amino acids, cysteine through phenylalanine. The read is trimmed to its CDR3 DNA, 42 bases read in frame from base 1. From a lookup of the germline V gene, CDR1 and CDR2 are ENHRY and SYGVKD. Clipping removes 8 bases from V and 4 bases from J, with 5 as the unmatched junction base count. On the study overall, not on this receptor specifically: TCR-seq coverage of tumor T cells was estimated at only around 7% for alpha chains and 13% for beta chains. Counts of ubiquitous and regional expanded TCRs were found to correlate with counts of ubiquitous and regional nonsynonymous mutations, respectively. Additional single-cell paired TCR alpha and beta sequencing was considered necessary to confirm, at a functional level, the hypothesis that regional TCRs recognize regional mutations. The tumor nonsynonymous mutation count correlated with the number of expanded alpha and beta TCRs within the tumor.

The library came from 5' RACE. This sample was sequenced with a NextSeq 500. In the TCR library protocol, a unique molecular identifier was attached to each TCR cDNA molecule so that PCR and sequencing errors could be corrected. Concerning the study's data processing: TCR identification, UMI-based error correction and CDR3 extraction were all carried out with Decombinator tools. Expanded TCRs were defined as those above a frequency of 2 per 1,000, corresponding to the top 1% of the tumor frequency distribution. Expanded tumor TCRs were classed as regional if statistically deemed absent (corrected P<0.05) from at least one tumor region, otherwise ubiquitous. Renyi diversity was calculated using the R vegan package after each repertoire was subsampled 100 times to 5,000 TCRs. CDR3 similarity networks were constructed using string-kernel similarity of amino acid triplets, with links drawn between CDR3s whose pairwise similarity was above 0.82. TCRdb reanalyzed the raw reads on its own, using fastp at Q25 for trimming and MiXCR for clone calling, and kept in-frame beta chains. Identical CDR3 protein sequences are pooled into one entry, listed with their most common genes and DNA. For this entry, the V and J calls and clone size follow TCRdb and not the study's own pipeline. Recorded for this sample are several thousand distinct CDR3 sequences; roughly 6.3% of them occurred a single time. The ten largest clones capture roughly 20% of the sample.

The time point label of this sample denotes: sample taken at primary tumor resection. Samples were obtained from around 72 patients with early-stage, untreated non-small cell lung cancer from the lung TRACERx cohort. Without any cell sorting, TCR sequencing was performed on whole RNA extracted either from tumor and nontumor lung tissue or from cryopreserved PBMC samples. Only patients with enough RNA available from two or more tumor regions were chosen for TCR sequencing. Before being selected, tumor and adjacent nontumor lung specimens were reviewed by a lung pathologist. Rearrangement joined TRBV10-3 to TRBJ1-6; TRBD1 lines up with 7 middle nucleotides. Specimen: lung tumor tissue, collected at surgery. The source of this sequence is a male donor with early-stage non-small cell lung cancer. At the DNA level, the sequence is TGTGCCATCCGACCGGGACAGTATAATTCACCCCTCCACTTT. Translated, this is CAIRPGQYNSPLHF.